The rows below give T cell receptor beta chains drawn from one sample of a study of control samples from healthy donors and cancer patients. The repertoire was sequenced with immunoSEQ multiplex PCR; TCRdb's copy has only in-frame clones and lacks some. The data hold tens of thousands of clones, with 91% observed a single time. The sequencing input was blood. These receptors originate from a man aged 25-40 years in good health. Each CDR3 is given with its conserved first and last residue. D genes are given only for firm matches.

d_gene | j_gene | v_gene | len | CDR3aa | CDR3nt
- | TRBJ1-1 | TRBV29-1 | 14 | CSASREGHDTEAFF | TGCAGCGCCTCAAGGGAGGGTCATGACACTGAAGCTTTCTTT
- | TRBJ1-6 | TRBV3-1/TRBV3-2 | 13 | CASSLVGGSPLHF | TGTGCCAGCAGCCTCGTTGGTGGGTCACCCCTCCACTTT
- | TRBJ2-1 | TRBV24-1 | 17 | CATSDTLAQSSYNEQFF | TGTGCCACCAGTGACACCCTAGCGCAGAGCTCCTACAATGAGCAGTTCTTC
- | TRBJ1-5 | TRBV20-1 | 15 | CSASDRGRMYQPQHF | TGCAGTGCTAGTGACCGGGGGCGTATGTATCAGCCCCAGCATTTT
TRBD1 | TRBJ1-5 | TRBV30 | 13 | CAWADRGKSPQHF | TGTGCCTGGGCCGACAGGGGCAAATCTCCCCAGCATTTT
- | TRBJ2-3 | TRBV2 | 13 | CASSEGRENTQYF | TGTGCCAGCAGTGAAGGGAGGGAAAATACGCAGTATTTT
TRBD1 | TRBJ1-2 | TRBV3-1/TRBV3-2 | 13 | CASTRGADRGYTF | TGTGCCAGCACCAGGGGGGCCGATCGTGGCTACACCTTC
- | TRBJ1-5 | TRBV2 | 16 | CASSEGGGYSNQPQHF | TGTGCCAGCAGTGAAGGGGGGGGATATAGCAATCAGCCCCAGCATTTT
TRBD1 | TRBJ1-1 | TRBV7-2 | 14 | CASSVGQTNTEAFF | TGTGCCAGCAGCGTGGGACAGACGAACACTGAAGCTTTCTTT
- | TRBJ1-5 | TRBV4-1 | 18 | CASSQPPLQGEGNQPQHF | TGCGCCAGCAGCCAACCACCACTACAGGGTGAGGGTAATCAGCCCCAGCATTTT